This T cell receptor beta chain was identified in a study of shared clonotypes between healthy human individuals. General study findings and limits: When naive CD4 clonotypes were compared across four donors, about 4.9% were shared. Naive subsets usually exceeded memory subsets in estimated richness.

Points on this clone: Its target is not known.

Profiled with immunoSEQ multiplex PCR; TCRdb holds only in-frame clones, not every one. In the table there are some 1.4 million clones, roughly 96% of which are singletons. The germline V and J ends were trimmed by 6 bases and 2 bases, with 11 bases remaining between them. The length of the CDR3 is 13 residues. Germline CDR1 and CDR2: SGHVS and FNYEAQ. The gene calls are TRBV7-6 and TRBJ2-7; D is perhaps TRBD1 (5 bases). This TCR derives from a man younger than 45 in good health. Sequenced sample: naive CD4+ T cells sorted from blood. The subset here: CD45RA+ positively selected. DNA of the CDR3: TGTGCCAGCAGTCAAGGACACCCCTACGAGCAGTACTTC. Its translation is CASSQGHPYEQYF.